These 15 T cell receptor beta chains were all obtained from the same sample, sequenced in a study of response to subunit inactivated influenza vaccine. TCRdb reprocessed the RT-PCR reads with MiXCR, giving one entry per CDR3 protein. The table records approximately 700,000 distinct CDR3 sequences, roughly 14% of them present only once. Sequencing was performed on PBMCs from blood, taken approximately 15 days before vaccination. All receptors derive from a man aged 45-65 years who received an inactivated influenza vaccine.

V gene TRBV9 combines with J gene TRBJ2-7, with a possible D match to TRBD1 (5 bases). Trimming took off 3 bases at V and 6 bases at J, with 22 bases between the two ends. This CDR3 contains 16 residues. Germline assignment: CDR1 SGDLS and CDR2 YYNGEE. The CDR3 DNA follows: TGTGCCAGCAGCGCAACCCTCGCGCTTACTACAGGCGAGCAGTACTTC. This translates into CASSATLALTTGEQYF.

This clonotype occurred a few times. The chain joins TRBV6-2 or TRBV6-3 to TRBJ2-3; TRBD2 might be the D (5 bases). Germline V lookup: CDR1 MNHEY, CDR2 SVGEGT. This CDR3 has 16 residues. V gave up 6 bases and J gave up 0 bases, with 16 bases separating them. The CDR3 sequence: CASSQRRTGSTDTQYF. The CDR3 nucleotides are TGTGCCAGCAGCCAACGACGGACGGGGAGCACAGATACGCAGTATTTT.

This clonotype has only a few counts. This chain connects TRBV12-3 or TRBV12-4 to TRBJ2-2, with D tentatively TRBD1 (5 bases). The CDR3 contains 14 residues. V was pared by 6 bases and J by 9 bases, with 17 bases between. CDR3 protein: CASRVTGRTRELFF. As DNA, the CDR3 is TGTGCCAGCAGAGTTACAGGACGGACCAGGGAGCTGTTTTTT.

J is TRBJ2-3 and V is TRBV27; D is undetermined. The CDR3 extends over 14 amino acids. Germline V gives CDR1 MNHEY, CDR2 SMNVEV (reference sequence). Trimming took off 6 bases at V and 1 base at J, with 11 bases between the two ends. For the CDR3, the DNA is TGTGCCAGCAGCCCCACAGAGGGCACAGATACGCAGTATTTT. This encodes CASSPTEGTDTQYF.

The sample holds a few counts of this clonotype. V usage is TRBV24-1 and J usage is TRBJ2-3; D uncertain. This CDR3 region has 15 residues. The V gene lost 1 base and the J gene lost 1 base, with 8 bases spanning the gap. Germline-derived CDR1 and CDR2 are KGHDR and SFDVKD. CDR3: CATSDLVQGTDTQYF. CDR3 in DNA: TGTGCCACCAGTGATTTAGTTCAGGGCACAGATACGCAGTATTTT.

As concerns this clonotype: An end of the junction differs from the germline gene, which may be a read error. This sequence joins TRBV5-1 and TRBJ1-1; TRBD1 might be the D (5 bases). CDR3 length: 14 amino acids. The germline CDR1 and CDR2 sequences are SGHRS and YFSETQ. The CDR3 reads CASRLAGRGTEAFF. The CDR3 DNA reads TGCGCCAGCAGATTGGCAGGGAGGGGAACTGAAGCTTTCTTT.

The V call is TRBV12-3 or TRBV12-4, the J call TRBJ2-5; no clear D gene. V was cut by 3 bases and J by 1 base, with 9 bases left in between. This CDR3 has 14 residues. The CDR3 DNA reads TGTGCCAGCAGTTTGTGGCAAACCCAAGAGACCCAGTACTTC. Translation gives CASSLWQTQETQYF.

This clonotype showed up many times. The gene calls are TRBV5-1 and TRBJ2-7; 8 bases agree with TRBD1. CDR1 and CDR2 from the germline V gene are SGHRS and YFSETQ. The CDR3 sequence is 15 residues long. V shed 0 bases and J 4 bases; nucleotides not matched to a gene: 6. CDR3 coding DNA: TGCGCCAGCAGCTTGGCATCCGGGACAGGTTACGAGCAGTACTTC. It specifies CASSLASGTGYEQYF.

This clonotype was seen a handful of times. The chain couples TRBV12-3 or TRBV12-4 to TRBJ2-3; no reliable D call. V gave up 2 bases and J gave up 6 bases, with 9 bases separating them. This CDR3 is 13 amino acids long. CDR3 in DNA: TGTGCCAGCAGTTTATACGATCTGGATACGCAGTATTTT. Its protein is CASSLYDLDTQYF.

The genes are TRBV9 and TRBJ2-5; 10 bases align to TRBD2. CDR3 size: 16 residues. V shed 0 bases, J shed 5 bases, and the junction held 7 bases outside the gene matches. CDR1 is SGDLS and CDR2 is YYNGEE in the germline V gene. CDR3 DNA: TGTGCCAGCAGCGTAGGGGGACTAGCGTCGGGGGAGACCCAGTACTTC. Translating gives CASSVGGLASGETQYF.

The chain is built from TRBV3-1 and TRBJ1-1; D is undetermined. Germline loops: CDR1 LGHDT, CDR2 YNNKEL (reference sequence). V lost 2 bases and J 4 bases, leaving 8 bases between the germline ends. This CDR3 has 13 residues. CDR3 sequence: CASSQRGTTEAFF. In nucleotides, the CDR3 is TGTGCCAGCAGCCAACGGGGAACCACTGAAGCTTTCTTT.

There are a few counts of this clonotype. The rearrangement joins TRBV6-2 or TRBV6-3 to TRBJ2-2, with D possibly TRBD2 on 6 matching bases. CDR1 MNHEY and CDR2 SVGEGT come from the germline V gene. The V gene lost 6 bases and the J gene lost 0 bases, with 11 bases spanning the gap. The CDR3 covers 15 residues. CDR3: CASRPGTSNTGELFF. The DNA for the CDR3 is TGTGCCAGCAGACCCGGGACTTCGAACACCGGGGAGCTGTTTTTT.

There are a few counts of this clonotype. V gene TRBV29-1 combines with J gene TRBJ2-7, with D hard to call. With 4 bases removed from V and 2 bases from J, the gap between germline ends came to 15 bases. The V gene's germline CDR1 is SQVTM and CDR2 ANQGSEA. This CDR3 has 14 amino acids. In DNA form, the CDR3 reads TGCAGCGTTGGTGGGGAAAGAGGTACCTACGAGCAGTACTTC. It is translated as CSVGGERGTYEQYF.

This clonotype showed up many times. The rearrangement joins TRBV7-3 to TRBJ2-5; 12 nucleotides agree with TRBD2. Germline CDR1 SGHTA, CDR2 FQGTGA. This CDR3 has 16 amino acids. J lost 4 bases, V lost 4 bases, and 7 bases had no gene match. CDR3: CASSSTSGRGGETQYF. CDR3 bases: TGTGCCAGCAGCTCGACTAGCGGGAGAGGAGGAGAGACCCAGTACTTC.

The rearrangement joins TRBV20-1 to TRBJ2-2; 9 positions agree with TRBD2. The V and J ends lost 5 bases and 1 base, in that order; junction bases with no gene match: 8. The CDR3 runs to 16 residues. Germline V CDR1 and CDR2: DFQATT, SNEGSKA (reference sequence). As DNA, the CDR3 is TGCAGTGCTCGCCGAATTAGCGGGGGGAACACCGGGGAGCTGTTTTTT. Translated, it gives CSARRISGGNTGELFF.